Shown below are 2 T cell receptor beta chains from a single sample sequenced in a study of T cells in Graves' hyperthyroidism and ophthalmopathy. TCR beta CDR3 regions were amplified from RNA. First-round RT-PCR with HTBI primers amplified the TCR CDR3 region. TCRdb reprocessed the multiplex PCR reads via MiXCR and lists one record per CDR3 protein. The table has approximately 370,000 distinct CDR3 sequences, 17% seen once. Material: blood. These receptors were taken from a woman aged 25 to 39 with Graves' hyperthyroidism that later progressed to Graves' ophthalmopathy.

This clonotype appeared a few times. V gene TRBV28 combines with J gene TRBJ2-3; D is possibly TRBD1 (5 bases). The germline gives CDR1 MDHEN, CDR2 SYDVKM. The CDR3 consists of 13 residues. V lost 7 bases, J lost 5 bases, and 13 bases lay in between. CDR3 protein: CASTVTGRDTQYF. DNA of the CDR3: TGTGCCAGCACAGTAACAGGTAGAGATACGCAGTATTTT.

This clonotype appeared many times. V usage is TRBV6-1 and J usage is TRBJ1-1, with 7 bases aligning to TRBD1. J gave up 5 bases and V 5 bases, and 11 bases lay outside the gene matches. Germline V gives CDR1 MNHNS, CDR2 SASEGT. The CDR3 contains 15 residues. DNA for the CDR3: TGTGCCAGCAGTCCCGATCCAGGACAGGCGACTGAAGCTTTCTTT. Translated, it gives CASSPDPGQATEAFF.